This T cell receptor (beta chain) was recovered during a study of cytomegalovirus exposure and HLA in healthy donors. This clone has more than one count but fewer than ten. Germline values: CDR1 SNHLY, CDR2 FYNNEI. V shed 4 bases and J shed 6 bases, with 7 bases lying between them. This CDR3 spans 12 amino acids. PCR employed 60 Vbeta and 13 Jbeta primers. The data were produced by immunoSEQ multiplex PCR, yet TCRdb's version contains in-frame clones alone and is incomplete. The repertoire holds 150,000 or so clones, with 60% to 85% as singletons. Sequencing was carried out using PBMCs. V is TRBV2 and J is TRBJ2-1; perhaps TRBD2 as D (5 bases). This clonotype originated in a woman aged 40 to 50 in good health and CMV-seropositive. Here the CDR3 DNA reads TGTGCCAGCAGTGGGGCGGGCAATGAGCAGTTCTTC. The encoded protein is CASSGAGNEQFF.